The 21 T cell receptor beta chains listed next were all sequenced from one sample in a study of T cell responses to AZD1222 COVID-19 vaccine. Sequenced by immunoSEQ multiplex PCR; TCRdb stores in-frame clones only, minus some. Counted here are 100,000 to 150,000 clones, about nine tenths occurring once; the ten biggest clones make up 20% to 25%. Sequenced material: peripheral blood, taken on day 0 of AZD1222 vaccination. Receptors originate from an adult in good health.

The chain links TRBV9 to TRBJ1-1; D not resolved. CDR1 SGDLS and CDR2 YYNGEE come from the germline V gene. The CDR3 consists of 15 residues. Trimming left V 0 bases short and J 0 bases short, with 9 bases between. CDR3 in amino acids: CASSVVRGVNTEAFF. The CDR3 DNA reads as TGTGCCAGCAGCGTAGTTCGGGGAGTGAACACTGAAGCTTTCTTT.

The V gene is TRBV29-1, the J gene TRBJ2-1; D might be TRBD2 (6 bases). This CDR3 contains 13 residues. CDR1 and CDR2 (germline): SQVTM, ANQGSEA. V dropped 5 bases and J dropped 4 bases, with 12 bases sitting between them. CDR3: CSVWGLLYNEQFF. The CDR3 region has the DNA TGCAGCGTTTGGGGACTCCTATACAATGAGCAGTTCTTC.

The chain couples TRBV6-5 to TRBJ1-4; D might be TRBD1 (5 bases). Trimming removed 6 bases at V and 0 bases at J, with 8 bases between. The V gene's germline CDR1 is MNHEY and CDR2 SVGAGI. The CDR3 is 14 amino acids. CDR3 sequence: CASSVTATNEKLFF. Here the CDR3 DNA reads TGTGCCAGCAGCGTGACAGCAACTAATGAAAAACTGTTTTTT.

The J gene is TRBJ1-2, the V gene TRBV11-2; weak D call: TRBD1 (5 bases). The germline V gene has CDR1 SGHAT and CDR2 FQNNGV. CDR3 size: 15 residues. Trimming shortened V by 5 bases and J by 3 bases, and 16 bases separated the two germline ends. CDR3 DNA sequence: TGTGCCAGCAGCCCGCAGGGAGCGAGTGACTATGGCTACACCTTC. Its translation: CASSPQGASDYGYTF.

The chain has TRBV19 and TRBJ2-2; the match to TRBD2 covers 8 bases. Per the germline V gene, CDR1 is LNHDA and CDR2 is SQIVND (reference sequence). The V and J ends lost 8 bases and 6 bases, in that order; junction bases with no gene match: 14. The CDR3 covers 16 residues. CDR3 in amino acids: CASLTSWGTRAGELFF. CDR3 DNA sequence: TGTGCCAGTTTAACAAGCTGGGGGACTAGAGCCGGGGAGCTGTTTTTT.

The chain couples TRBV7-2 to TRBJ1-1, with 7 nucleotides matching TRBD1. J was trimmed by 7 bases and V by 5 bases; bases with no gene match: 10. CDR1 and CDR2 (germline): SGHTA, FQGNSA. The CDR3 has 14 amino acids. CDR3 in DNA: TGTGCCAGCAGCCCCGACAGGGCCTGGTATGAAGCTTTCTTT. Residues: CASSPDRAWYEAFF.

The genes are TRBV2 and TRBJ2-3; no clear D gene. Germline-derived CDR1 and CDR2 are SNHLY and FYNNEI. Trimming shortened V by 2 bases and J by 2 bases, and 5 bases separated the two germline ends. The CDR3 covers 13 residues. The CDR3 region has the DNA TGTGCCAGCAGTGAATACAACACAGATACGCAGTATTTT. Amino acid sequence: CASSEYNTDTQYF.

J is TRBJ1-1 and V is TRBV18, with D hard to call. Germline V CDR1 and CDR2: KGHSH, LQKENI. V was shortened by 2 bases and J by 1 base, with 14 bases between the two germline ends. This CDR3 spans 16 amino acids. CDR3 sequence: CASSPLKSLGNTEAFF. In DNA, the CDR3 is TGTGCCAGCTCACCATTGAAATCTCTGGGGAACACTGAAGCTTTCTTT.

The CDR3 coding sequence is TGTGCCAGCAGCTTAGGAGGCTCAGATCAGCCCCAGCATTTT. It codes for CASSLGGSDQPQHF. V usage is TRBV7-8 and J usage is TRBJ1-5, with unresolved D. The CDR3 covers 14 residues. CDR1 SGHVS and CDR2 FQNEAQ come from the germline V gene. Deletions cut 1 base from V and 5 bases from J, with 9 bases between.

In DNA form, the CDR3 reads TGTGCCAGCAGCTCGACCGGGACAGGGGGAGATCAGCCCCAGCATTTT. It specifies CASSSTGTGGDQPQHF. The rearrangement joins TRBV5-6 to TRBJ1-5; 11 bases are shared with TRBD1. The CDR3 totals 16 residues. Trimming at V came to 3 bases and at J to 5 bases, leaving 7 bases not matched to a gene. The V gene's germline CDR1 is SGHDT and CDR2 YYEEEE.

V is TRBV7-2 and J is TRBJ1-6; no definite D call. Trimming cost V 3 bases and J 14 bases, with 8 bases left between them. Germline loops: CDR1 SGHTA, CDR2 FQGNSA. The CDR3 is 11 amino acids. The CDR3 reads CASSFRQTLHF. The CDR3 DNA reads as TGTGCCAGCAGCTTCCGTCAGACCCTCCACTTT.

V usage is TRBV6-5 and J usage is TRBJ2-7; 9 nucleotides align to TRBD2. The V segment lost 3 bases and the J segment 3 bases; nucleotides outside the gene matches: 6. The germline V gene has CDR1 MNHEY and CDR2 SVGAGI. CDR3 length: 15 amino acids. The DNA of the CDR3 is TGTGCCAGCAGTTATGCTCTAGCGGGGATCTACGAGCAGTACTTC. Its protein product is CASSYALAGIYEQYF.

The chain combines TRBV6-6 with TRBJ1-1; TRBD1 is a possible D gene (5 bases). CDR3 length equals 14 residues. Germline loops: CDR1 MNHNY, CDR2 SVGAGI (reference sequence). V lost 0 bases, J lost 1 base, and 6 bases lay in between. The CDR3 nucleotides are TGTGCCAGCAGTTACTCTAGGGGGAACACTGAAGCTTTCTTT. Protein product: CASSYSRGNTEAFF.

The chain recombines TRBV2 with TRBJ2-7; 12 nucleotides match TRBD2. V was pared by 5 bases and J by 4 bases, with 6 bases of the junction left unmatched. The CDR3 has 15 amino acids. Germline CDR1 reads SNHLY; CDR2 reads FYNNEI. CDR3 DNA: TGTGCCAGCAGTACGACTAGCGGGGGTATATACGAGCAGTACTTC. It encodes CASSTTSGGIYEQYF. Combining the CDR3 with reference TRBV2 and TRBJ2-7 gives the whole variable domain EPEVTQTPSHQVTQMGQEVILRCVPISNHLYFYWYRQILGQKVEFLVSFYNNEISEKSEIFDDQFSVERPDGSNFTLKIRSTKLEDSAMYFCASSTTSGGIYEQYFGPGTRLTVT.

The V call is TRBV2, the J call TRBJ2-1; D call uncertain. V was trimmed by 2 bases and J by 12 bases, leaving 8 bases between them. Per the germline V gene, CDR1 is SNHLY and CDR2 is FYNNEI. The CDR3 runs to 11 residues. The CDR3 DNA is TGTGCCAGCAGTGAACGAGTGGTGCAGTTCTTC. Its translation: CASSERVVQFF. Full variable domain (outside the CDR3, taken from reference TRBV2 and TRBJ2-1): EPEVTQTPSHQVTQMGQEVILRCVPISNHLYFYWYRQILGQKVEFLVSFYNNEISEKSEIFDDQFSVERPDGSNFTLKIRSTKLEDSAMYFCASSERVVQFFGPGTRLTVL.

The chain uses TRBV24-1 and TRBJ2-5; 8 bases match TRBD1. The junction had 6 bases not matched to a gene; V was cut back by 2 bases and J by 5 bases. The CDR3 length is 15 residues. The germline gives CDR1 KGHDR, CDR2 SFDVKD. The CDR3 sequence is CATSDSWTGMETQYF. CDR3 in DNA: TGTGCCACCAGTGATTCGTGGACAGGGATGGAGACCCAGTACTTC.

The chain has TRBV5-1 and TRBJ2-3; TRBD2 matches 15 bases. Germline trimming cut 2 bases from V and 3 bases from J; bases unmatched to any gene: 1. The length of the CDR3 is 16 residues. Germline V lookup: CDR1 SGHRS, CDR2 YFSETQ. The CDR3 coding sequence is TGCGCCAGCAGCTTAGGGACTAGCGGGGGGACAGATACGCAGTATTTT. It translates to CASSLGTSGGTDTQYF.

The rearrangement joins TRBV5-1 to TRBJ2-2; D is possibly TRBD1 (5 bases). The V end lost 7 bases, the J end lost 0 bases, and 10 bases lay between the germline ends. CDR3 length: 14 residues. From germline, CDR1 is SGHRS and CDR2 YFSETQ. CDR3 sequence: CASETGPNTGELFF. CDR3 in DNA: TGCGCCAGCGAAACAGGCCCGAACACCGGGGAGCTGTTTTTT.

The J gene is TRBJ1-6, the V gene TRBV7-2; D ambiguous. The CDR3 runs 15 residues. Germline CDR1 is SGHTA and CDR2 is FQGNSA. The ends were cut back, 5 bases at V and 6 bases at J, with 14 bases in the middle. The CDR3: CASSRFRGRNSPLHF. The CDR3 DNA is TGTGCCAGCAGCCGCTTCCGAGGACGTAATTCACCCCTCCACTTT.

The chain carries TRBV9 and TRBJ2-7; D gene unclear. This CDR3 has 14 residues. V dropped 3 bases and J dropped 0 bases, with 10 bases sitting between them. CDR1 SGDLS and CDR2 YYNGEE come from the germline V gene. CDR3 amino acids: CASSGEQTSYEQYF. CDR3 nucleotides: TGTGCCAGCAGCGGGGAACAGACCTCCTACGAGCAGTACTTC.

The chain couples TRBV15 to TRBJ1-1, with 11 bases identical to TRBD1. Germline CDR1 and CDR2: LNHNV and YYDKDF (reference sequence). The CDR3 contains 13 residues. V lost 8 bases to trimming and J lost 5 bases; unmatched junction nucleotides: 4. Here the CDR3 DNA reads TGTGCCACCGGGACAGGGGGTAAGACTGAAGCTTTCTTT. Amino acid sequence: CATGTGGKTEAFF.